One sample yielded the 6 T cell receptor beta chains listed below, sequenced in a study of neurological immune-mediated disorders. TCRdb re-derived calls from the 5' RACE reads in MiXCR, one entry per CDR3 protein. Altogether approximately 100,000 distinct CDR3 sequences are present, 3% to 4% being singletons, with the ten largest covering around 6%. The source material was PBMCs. These receptor sequences come from a woman between 18 and 29 years old with multiple sclerosis.

This clonotype was seen repeatedly, ten times or more. The chain has TRBV6-2 or TRBV6-3 and TRBJ1-3, with TRBD1 matching over 7 bases. This CDR3 is 15 amino acids long. Trimming cost V 4 bases and J 2 bases; bases outside gene matches: 5. Germline values: CDR1 MNHEY, CDR2 SVGEGT. The CDR3 spells CASSSGQAAGNTIYF. The CDR3 coding sequence is TGTGCCAGCAGTTCCGGACAGGCCGCTGGAAACACCATATATTTT.

Ten or more counts support this clonotype. The chain carries TRBV20-1 and TRBJ2-7; weak D call: TRBD2 (6 bases). Germline CDR1 DFQATT, CDR2 SNEGSKA (reference sequence). The CDR3 runs to 15 residues. The V end lost 5 bases, the J end lost 0 bases, and 17 bases lay between the germline ends. CDR3 region: CSALLRLGGSYEQYF. CDR3 DNA sequence: TGCAGTGCTCTCCTCCGGTTGGGAGGCTCCTACGAGCAGTACTTC.

The table lists this clonotype with many counts. This chain joins TRBV5-1 and TRBJ1-1; D possibly corresponds to TRBD1 (6 bases). The CDR3 runs to 15 residues. The V end was cut by 0 bases, the J end by 0 bases, with 9 bases between. Looked up from germline, CDR1 is SGHRS and CDR2 is YFSETQ. As DNA, the CDR3 is TGCGCCAGCAGCTTGGCCGACAGGCTGAACACTGAAGCTTTCTTT. Translating gives CASSLADRLNTEAFF.

This clonotype was detected many times. The chain is built from TRBV20-1 and TRBJ2-7, with D maybe TRBD2 (5 bases). The V and J ends lost 4 bases and 0 bases respectively, with 7 bases between them. This CDR3 has 12 amino acids. Germline CDR1 and CDR2: DFQATT and SNEGSKA (reference sequence). The CDR3 DNA sequence: TGCAGTGCTACACGGGACTCCTACGAGCAGTACTTC. It is translated as CSATRDSYEQYF.

This clonotype appeared many times. V is TRBV5-5 and J is TRBJ2-7; 7 bases map to TRBD1. V was clipped by 4 bases and J by 3 bases; unmatched bases: 10. Germline V gene data show CDR1 as SGHKS and CDR2 as YYEKEE (reference sequence). CDR3 size: 15 residues. This chain's CDR3 is CASSVDPGQFYEQYF. Here the CDR3 DNA reads TGTGCCAGCAGCGTAGACCCGGGACAGTTCTACGAGCAGTACTTC.

In this sample, this clonotype turned up many times. This chain uses TRBV4-1 with TRBJ2-7; no reliable D call. V lost 0 bases to trimming and J lost 1 base, with 7 bases between them. The germline gives CDR1 MGHRA, CDR2 YSYEKL. This CDR3 has 14 residues. CDR3: CASSQDDLSYEQYF. In DNA, the CDR3 is TGCGCCAGCAGCCAAGATGACCTTTCCTACGAGCAGTACTTC.